The TCR beta chain described here comes from a study of blood T cell repertoires in COVID-19. Study as a whole: Spain, Italy and the United States supplied samples that represented acute and convalescent COVID-19.

The data were produced by immunoSEQ multiplex PCR, yet TCRdb's version contains in-frame clones alone and is incomplete. The sample yields about 230,000 clones, 65% to 90% seen once. CDR1 and CDR2 (germline): LGHDT, YNNKEL (reference sequence). The CDR3 runs 14 residues. V was trimmed by 2 bases and J by 5 bases, leaving 13 bases between them. The sample consisted of peripheral blood. The clonotype originates from a woman in her fifties or sixties with acute or convalescent COVID-19. The chain has TRBV3-1 (or the pseudogene TRBV3-2) and TRBJ2-7, with a tentative D call TRBD2 (6 bases). CDR3 nucleotide sequence: TGTGCCAGCAGCCAATTGGAGGGCAGCAACGAGCAGTACTTC. This encodes CASSQLEGSNEQYF.